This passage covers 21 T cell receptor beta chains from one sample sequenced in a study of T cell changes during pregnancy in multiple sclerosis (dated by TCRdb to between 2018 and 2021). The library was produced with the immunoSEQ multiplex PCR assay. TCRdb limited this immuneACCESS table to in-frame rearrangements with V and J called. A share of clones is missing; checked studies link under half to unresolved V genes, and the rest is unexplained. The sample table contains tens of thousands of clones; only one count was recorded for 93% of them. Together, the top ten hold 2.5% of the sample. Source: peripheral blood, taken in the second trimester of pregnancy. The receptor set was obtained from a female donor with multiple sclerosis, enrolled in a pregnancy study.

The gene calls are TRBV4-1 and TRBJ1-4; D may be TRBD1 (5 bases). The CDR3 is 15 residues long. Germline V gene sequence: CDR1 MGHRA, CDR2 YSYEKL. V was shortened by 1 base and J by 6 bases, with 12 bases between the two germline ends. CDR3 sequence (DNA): TGCGCCAGCAGCCAAGGGGGGGTATTGGATGAAAAACTGTTTTTT. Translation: CASSQGGVLDEKLFF.

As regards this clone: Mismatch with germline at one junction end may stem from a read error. The DNA of the CDR3 is TGTGCCAGCAGAGAAGGTACCGGGACAGGGGTTTCCTACGAGCAGTACTTC. Translating gives CASREGTGTGVSYEQYF. The J gene is TRBJ2-7, the V gene TRBV6-1; TRBD1 matches at 10 bases. The CDR3 runs 17 residues. Per the germline V gene, CDR1 is MNHNS and CDR2 is SASEGT.

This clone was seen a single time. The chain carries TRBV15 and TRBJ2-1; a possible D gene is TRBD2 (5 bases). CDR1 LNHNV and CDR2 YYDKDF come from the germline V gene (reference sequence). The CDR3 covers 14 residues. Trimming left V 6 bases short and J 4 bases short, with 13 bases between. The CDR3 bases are TGTGCCACCAGTGAGGGAAGAGGGTACAATGAGCAGTTCTTC. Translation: CATSEGRGYNEQFF.

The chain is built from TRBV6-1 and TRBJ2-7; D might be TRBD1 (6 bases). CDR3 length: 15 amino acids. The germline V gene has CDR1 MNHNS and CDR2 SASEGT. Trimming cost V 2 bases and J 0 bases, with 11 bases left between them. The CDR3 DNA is TGTGCCAGCAGTGAAATAGGGGGAAGCTCCTACGAGCAGTACTTC. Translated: CASSEIGGSSYEQYF.

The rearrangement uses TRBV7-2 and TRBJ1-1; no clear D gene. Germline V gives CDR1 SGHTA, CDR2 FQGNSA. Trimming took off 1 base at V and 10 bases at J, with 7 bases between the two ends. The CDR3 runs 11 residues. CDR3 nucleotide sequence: TGTGCCAGCAGCTTAGGAGGGATAGCTTTCTTT. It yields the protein CASSLGGIAFF.

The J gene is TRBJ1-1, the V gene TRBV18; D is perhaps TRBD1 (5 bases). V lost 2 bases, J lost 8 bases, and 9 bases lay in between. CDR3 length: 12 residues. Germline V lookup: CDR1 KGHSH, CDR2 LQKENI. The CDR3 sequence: CASSPGTEEAFF. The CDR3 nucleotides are TGTGCCAGCTCACCAGGGACTGAGGAAGCTTTCTTT.

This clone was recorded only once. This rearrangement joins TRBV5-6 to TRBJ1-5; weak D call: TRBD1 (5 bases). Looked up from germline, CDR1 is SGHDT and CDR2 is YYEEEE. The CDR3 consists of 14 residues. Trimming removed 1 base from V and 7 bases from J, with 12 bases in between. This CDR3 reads CASSLQGDRQPQHF. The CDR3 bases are TGTGCCAGCAGCTTGCAAGGGGATCGGCAGCCCCAGCATTTT.

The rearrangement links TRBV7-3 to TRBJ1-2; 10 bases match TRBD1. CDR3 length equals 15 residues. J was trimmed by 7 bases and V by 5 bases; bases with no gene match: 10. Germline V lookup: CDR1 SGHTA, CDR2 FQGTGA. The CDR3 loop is CASSAEPGTGVGYTF. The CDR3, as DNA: TGTGCCAGCAGCGCTGAGCCCGGGACAGGGGTTGGCTACACCTTC.

This CDR3 is CASSPTGSYEQYF. CDR3 nucleotides: TGTGCCAGCAGCCCTACAGGGTCCTACGAGCAGTACTTC. The rearrangement links TRBV7-3 to TRBJ2-7; D possibly corresponds to TRBD1 (6 bases). V gave up 5 bases and J gave up 1 base, with 9 bases separating them. This CDR3 has 13 amino acids. Germline CDR1 and CDR2: SGHTA and FQGTGA.

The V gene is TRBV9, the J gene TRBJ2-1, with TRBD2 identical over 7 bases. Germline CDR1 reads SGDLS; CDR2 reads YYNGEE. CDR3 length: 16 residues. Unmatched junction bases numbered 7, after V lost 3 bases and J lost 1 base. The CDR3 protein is CASSGVGGSSYNEQFF. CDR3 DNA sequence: TGTGCCAGCAGCGGGGTGGGGGGGTCGTCCTACAATGAGCAGTTCTTC.

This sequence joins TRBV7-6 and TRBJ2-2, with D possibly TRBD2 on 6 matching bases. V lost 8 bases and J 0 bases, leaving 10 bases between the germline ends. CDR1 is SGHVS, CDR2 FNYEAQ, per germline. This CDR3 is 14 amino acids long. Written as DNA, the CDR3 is TGTGCCAGCTTAGGGACTCCGAACACCGGGGAGCTGTTTTTT. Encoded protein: CASLGTPNTGELFF.

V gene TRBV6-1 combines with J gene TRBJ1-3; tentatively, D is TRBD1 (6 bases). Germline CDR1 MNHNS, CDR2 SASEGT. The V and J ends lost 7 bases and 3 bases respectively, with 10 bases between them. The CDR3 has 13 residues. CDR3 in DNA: TGTGCCAGCATGACAGGAGGTGGAAACACCATATATTTT. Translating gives CASMTGGGNTIYF.

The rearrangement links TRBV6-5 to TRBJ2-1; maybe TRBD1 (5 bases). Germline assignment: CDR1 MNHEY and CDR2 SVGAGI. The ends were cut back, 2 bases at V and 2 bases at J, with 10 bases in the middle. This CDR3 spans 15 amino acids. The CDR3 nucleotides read TGTGCCAGCAGTTACGCCCAGGGAACCTACAATGAGCAGTTCTTC. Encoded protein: CASSYAQGTYNEQFF.

Written as DNA, the CDR3 is TGTGCCAGTAGTATAGATAGAGGCACTACTCGGGAGCAGTACTTC. Its translation is CASSIDRGTTREQYF. The rearrangement uses TRBV19 and TRBJ2-7, with D uncertain. Per the germline V gene, CDR1 is LNHDA and CDR2 is SQIVND (reference sequence). The V end was cut by 0 bases, the J end by 7 bases, with 16 bases between. This CDR3 comprises 15 residues.

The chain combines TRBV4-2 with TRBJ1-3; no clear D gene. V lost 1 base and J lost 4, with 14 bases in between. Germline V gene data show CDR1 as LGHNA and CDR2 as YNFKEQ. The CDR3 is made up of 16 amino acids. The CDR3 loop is CASSQASWEAGNTIYF. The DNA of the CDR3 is TGTGCCAGCAGCCAAGCGAGTTGGGAGGCAGGAAACACCATATATTTT.

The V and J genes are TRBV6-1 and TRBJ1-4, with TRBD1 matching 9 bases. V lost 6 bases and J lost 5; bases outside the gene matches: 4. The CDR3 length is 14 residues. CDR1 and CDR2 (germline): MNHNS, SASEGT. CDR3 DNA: TGTGCCAGCAGCCGGGACAGGGCGAATGAAAAACTGTTTTTT. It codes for CASSRDRANEKLFF.

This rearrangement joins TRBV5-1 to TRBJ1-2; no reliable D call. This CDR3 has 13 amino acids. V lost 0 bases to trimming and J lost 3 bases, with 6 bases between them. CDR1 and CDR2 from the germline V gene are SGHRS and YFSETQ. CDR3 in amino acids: CASSLDSYYGYTF. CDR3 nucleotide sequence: TGCGCCAGCAGCTTGGACAGTTACTATGGCTACACCTTC.

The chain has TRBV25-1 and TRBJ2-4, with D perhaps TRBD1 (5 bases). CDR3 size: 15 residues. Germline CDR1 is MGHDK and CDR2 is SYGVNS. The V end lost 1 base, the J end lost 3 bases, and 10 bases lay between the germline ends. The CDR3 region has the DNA TGTGCCAGCAGTGAATTCCAGGGTGGCAAAAACATTCAGTACTTC. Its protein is CASSEFQGGKNIQYF. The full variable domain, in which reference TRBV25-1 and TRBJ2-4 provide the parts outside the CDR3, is EADIYQTPRYLVIGTGKKITLECSQTMGHDKMYWYQQDPGMELHLIHYSYGVNSTEKGDLSSESTVSRIRTEHFPLTLESARPSHTSQYLCASSEFQGGKNIQYFGAGTRLSVL.

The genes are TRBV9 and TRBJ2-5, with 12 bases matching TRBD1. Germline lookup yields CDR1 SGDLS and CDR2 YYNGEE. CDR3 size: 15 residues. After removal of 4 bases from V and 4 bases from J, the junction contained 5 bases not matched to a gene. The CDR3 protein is CASSPGTGGRETQYF. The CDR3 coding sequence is TGTGCCAGCAGCCCCGGGACAGGGGGCAGAGAGACCCAGTACTTC.

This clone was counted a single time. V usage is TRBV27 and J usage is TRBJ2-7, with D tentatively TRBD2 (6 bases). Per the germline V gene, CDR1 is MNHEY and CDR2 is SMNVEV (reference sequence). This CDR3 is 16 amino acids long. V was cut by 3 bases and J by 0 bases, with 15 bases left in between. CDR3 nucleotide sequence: TGTGCCAGCAGTTTGACCGGGACGGGAGCCTCCTACGAGCAGTACTTC. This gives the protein CASSLTGTGASYEQYF.

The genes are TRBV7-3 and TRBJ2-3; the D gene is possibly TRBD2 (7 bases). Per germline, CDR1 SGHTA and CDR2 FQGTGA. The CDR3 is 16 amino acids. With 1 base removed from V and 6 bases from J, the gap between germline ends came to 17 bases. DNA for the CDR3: TGTGCCAGCAGCTTAAAGGGGCAGGGGAGGGGGGATACGCAGTATTTT. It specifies CASSLKGQGRGDTQYF.